This paragraph reports one T cell receptor beta chain. Its antigen is undetermined. Trimming shortened V by 6 bases and J by 10 bases, and 20 bases separated the two germline ends. Germline V gene sequence: CDR1 SNHLY, CDR2 FYNNEI. The CDR3 is 14 amino acids. This entry comes from a study of identical twins. Whole-study findings and limits: The abundant beta clonotypes from cord blood had fewer insertions, and memory repertoires had none of this. Compared with models, monozygotic twins showed more out-of-frame TCR alpha sharing. Beta out-of-frame twin sharing showed a weaker excess.

Each donor was a healthy Caucasian. TCRdb redid the calling of the 5' RACE reads with MiXCR, one entry per CDR3 protein. The sample yields hundreds of thousands of distinct CDR3 sequences, around 24% seen once. This sample was shared with a second study, whose subject was yellow fever vaccine responses in identical twins.

Sequenced: CD4+ T cells sorted from blood. The chain recombines TRBV2 with TRBJ2-3; D remains ambiguous. The TCR comes from a woman aged 18-29 years in good health. In DNA form, the CDR3 reads TGTGCCAGCAGCTTACTCGACCCCAGTGAGGCGCAGTATTTT. It specifies CASSLLDPSEAQYF.